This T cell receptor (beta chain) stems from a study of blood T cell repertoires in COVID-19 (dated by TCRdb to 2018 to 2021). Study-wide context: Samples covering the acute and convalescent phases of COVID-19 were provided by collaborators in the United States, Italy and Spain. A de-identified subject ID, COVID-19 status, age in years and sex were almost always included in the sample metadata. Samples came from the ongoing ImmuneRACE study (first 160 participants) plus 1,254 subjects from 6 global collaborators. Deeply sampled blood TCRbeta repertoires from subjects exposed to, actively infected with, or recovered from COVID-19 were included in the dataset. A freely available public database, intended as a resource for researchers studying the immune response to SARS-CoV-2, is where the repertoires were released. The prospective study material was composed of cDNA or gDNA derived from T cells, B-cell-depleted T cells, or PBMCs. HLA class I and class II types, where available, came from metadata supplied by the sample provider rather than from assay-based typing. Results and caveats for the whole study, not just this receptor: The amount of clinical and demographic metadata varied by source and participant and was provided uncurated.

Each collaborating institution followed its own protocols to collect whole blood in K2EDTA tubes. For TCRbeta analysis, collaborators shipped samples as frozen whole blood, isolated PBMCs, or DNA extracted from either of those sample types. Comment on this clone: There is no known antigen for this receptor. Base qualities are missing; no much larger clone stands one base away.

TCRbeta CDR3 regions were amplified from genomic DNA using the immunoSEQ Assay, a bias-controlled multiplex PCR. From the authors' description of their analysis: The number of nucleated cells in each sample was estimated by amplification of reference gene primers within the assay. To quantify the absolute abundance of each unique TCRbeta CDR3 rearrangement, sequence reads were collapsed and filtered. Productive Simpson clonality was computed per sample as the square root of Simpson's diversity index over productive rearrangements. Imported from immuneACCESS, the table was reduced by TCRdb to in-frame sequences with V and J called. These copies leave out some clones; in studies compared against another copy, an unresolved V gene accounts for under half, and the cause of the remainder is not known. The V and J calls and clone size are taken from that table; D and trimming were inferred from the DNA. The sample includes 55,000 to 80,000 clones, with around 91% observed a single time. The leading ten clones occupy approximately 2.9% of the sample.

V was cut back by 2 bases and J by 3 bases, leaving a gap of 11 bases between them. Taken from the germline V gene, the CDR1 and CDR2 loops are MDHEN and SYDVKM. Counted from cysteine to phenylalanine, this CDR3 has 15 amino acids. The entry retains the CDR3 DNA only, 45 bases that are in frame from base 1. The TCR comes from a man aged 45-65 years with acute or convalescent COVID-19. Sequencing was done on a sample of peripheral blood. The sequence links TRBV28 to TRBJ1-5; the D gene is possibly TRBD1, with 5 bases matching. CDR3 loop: CASSLLSGLNQPQHF. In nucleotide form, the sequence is TGTGCCAGCAGTTTACTATCAGGGCTCAATCAGCCCCAGCATTTT.